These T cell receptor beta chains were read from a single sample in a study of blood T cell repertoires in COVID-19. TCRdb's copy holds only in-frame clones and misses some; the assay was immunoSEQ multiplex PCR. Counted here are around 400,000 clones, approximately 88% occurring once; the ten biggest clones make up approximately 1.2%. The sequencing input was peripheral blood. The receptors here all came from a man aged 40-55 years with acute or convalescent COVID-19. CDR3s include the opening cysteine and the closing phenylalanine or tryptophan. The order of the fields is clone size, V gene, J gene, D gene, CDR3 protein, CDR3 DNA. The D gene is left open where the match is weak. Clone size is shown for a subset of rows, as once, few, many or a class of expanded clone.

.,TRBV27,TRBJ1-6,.,CASSLFPGGNSPLHF,TGTGCCAGCAGTTTATTCCCCGGGGGGAATTCACCCCTCCACTTT
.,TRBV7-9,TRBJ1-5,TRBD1,CASSLGQGNQPQHF,TGTGCCAGCAGCCTGGGACAGGGCAATCAGCCCCAGCATTTT
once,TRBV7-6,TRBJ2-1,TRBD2,CASSSDGTSGSRSYNEQFF,TGTGCCAGCAGCTCAGACGGCACTAGCGGGAGCCGTTCCTACAATGAGCAGTTCTTC
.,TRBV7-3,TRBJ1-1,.,CASSLNGGGNTEAFF,TGTGCCAGCAGCTTAAACGGGGGAGGGAACACTGAAGCTTTCTTT
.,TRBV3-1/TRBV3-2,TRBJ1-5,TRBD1,CASSYHRGGNQPQHF,TGTGCCAGCAGCTACCACAGGGGGGGGAATCAGCCCCAGCATTTT
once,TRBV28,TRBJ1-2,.,CASSDDRGGGYTF,TGTGCCAGCAGTGACGATAGAGGGGGTGGCTACACCTTC
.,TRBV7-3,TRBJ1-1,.,CASSLPPFSEAFF,TGTGCCAGCAGCTTACCCCCCTTTTCTGAAGCTTTCTTT
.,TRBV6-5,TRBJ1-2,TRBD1,CATSTGLGGYTF,TGTGCCACCTCGACAGGGCTGGGCGGCTACACCTTC
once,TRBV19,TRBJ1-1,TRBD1,CASSFLTGATEAFF,TGTGCCAGTAGTTTCCTGACAGGGGCGACAGAAGCTTTCTTT
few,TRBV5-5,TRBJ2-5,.,CASSGGTAGETQYF,TGTGCCAGCAGCGGAGGGACAGCGGGAGAGACCCAGTACTTC
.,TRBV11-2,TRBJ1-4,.,CASSGTGNNEKLFF,TGTGCCAGCAGCGGCACAGGGAATAATGAAAAACTGTTTTTT
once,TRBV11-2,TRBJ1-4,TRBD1,CASSLGTGTEKLFF,TGTGCCAGCAGCCTCGGGACAGGGACTGAAAAACTGTTTTTT
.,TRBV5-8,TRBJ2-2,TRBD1,CASRHPGTGHTGELFF,TGTGCCAGCAGACACCCCGGGACAGGGCACACCGGGGAGCTGTTTTTT
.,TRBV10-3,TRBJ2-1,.,CAISAFGGASYNEQFF,TGTGCCATCAGCGCTTTTGGGGGGGCATCCTACAATGAGCAGTTCTTC
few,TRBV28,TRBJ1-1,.,CASSLSGSGAEAFF,TGTGCCAGCAGTTTATCCGGGAGCGGGGCTGAAGCTTTCTTT
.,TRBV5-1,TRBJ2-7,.,CASSLGGESSYEQYF,TGCGCCAGCAGCTTGGGCGGCGAGAGCTCCTACGAGCAGTACTTC
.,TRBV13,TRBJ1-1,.,CASSLGGVPEAFF,TGTGCCAGCAGCTTAGGAGGGGTACCGGAAGCTTTCTTT
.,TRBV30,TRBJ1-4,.,CAWSQEETGLYEKLFF,TGTGCCTGGAGTCAGGAGGAGACGGGACTATATGAAAAACTGTTTTTT
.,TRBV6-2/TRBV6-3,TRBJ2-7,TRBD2,CASSYSRGSYEQYF,TGTGCCAGCAGTTACTCGCGGGGGAGCTACGAGCAGTACTTC
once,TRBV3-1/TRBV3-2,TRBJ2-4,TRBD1,CASSLKATGGRGIQYF,TGTGCCAGCAGCTTAAAGGCCACAGGGGGCCGTGGCATTCAGTACTTC
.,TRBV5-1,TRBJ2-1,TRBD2,CASSPGLAGRSPYNEQFF,TGCGCCAGCAGCCCGGGACTAGCGGGGAGATCCCCCTACAATGAGCAGTTCTTC
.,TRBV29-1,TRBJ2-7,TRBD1,CSVEVPKTGESSYEQYF,TGCAGCGTTGAAGTCCCCAAGACAGGGGAGTCTTCCTACGAGCAGTACTTC
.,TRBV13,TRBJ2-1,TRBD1,CASSSRTGGDEQFF,TGTGCCAGCAGCTCGCGGACAGGGGGGGATGAGCAGTTCTTC
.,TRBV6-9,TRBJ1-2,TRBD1,CASSYPGDRESNYGYTF,TGTGCCAGCAGTTATCCGGGAGACAGGGAATCTAACTATGGCTACACCTTC
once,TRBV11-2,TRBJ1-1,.,CASSLMRRNQFF,TGTGCCAGCAGCTTAATGAGGCGGAACCAATTCTTT
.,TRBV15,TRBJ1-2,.,CATSINRDTAVGYGYTF,TGTGCCACCAGCATAAACCGGGACACCGCGGTCGGCTATGGCTACACCTTC
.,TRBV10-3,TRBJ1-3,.,CAISDTAGNTIYF,TGTGCCATCAGTGATACAGCTGGAAACACCATATATTTT
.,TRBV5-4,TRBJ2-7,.,CASSLGGGNYEQYF,TGTGCCAGCAGCTTGGGTGGAGGGAACTACGAGCAGTACTTC
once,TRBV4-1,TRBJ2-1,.,CASSQDNMAYNEQFF,TGCGCCAGCAGCCAAGATAACATGGCCTACAATGAGCAGTTCTTC
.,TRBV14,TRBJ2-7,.,CASSQWDNHYEQYF,TGTGCCAGCAGCCAATGGGACAACCACTACGAGCAGTACTTC
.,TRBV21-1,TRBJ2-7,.,CASSTGLAGTDYEQYF,TGTGCCAGCAGCACCGGACTAGCGGGGACTGACTACGAGCAGTACTTC
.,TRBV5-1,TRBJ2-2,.,CASSQLEGAGTGELFF,TGCGCCAGCAGCCAACTGGAGGGGGCCGGAACCGGGGAGCTGTTTTTT
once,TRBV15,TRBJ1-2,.,CATSRDWGATNYGYTF,TGTGCCACCAGCAGAGATTGGGGAGCAACTAACTATGGCTACACCTTC
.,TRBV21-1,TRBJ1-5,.,CASSKPGSSNQPQHF,TGTGCCAGCAGCAAACCCGGGTCTAGCAATCAGCCCCAGCATTTT
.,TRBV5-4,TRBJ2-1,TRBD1,CASSRQGSRPYNEQFF,TGTGCCAGCAGCAGACAGGGGTCGCGGCCCTACAATGAGCAGTTCTTC
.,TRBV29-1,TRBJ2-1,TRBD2,CSGGTSGLGEQFF,TGCAGCGGGGGGACTAGCGGATTGGGTGAGCAGTTCTTC
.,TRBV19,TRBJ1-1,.,CASSSGLNTEAFF,TGTGCCAGTAGCTCCGGACTCAACACTGAAGCTTTCTTT
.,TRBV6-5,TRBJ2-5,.,CASRKGVQETQYF,TGTGCCAGCAGGAAGGGGGTCCAAGAGACCCAGTACTTC
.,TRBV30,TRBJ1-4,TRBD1,CAWSFSGGPEKLFF,TGTGCCTGGAGTTTTTCAGGGGGGCCCGAAAAACTGTTTTTT
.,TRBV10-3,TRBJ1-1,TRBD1,CAIGQGLTEAFF,TGTGCCATCGGACAGGGACTCACTGAAGCTTTCTTT
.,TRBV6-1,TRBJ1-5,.,CASSEARGRDQPQHF,TGTGCCAGCAGTGAAGCCCGAGGCCGGGATCAGCCCCAGCATTTT
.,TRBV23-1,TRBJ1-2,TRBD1,CAVLPAVPGQEDGYTF,TGCGCCGTTTTACCCGCCGTACCGGGACAGGAGGATGGCTACACCTTC
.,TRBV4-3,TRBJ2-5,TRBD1,CASSQDRSGTGGYQETQYF,TGCGCCAGCAGCCAAGATCGAAGCGGGACAGGGGGCTATCAAGAGACCCAGTACTTC
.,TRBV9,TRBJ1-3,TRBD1,CASSANLTGPSGNTIYF,TGTGCCAGCAGCGCAAACCTGACAGGGCCCTCTGGAAACACCATATATTTT
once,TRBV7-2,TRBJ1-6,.,CASSLVRGNSPLHF,TGTGCCAGCAGCTTAGTTCGAGGAAATTCACCCCTCCACTTT
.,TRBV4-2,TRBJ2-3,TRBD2,CASSQASLAGWTDTQYF,TGTGCCAGCAGCCAAGCGTCCCTAGCGGGGTGGACAGATACGCAGTATTTT
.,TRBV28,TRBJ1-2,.,CASSLLGLRGGYGYTF,TGTGCCAGCAGTTTATTAGGGTTGCGGGGGGGCTATGGCTACACCTTC
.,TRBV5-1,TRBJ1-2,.,CASSPGQNYGYTF,TGCGCCAGCAGCCCTGGACAGAACTATGGCTACACCTTC
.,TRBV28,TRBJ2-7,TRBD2,CASSRGTSGTYEQYF,TGTGCCAGCAGCCGAGGGACTAGCGGGACCTACGAGCAGTACTTC
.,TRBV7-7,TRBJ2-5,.,CASSLLNPLGTQYF,TGTGCTAGCAGCTTATTGAATCCACTTGGGACCCAGTACTTC
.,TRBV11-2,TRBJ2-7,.,CASSLMGSPTYEQYF,TGTGCCAGCAGCTTAATGGGCAGCCCTACCTACGAGCAGTACTTC
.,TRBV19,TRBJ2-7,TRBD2,CASSIGAGGYEQYF,TGTGCCAGTAGTATAGGAGCGGGAGGTTACGAGCAGTACTTC
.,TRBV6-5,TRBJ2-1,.,CASRGEDSQYNEQFF,TGTGCCAGCAGGGGCGAGGACAGCCAATACAATGAGCAGTTCTTC
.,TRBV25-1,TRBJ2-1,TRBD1,CASTPDRGPYNEQFF,TGTGCCAGCACCCCAGACAGGGGACCCTACAATGAGCAGTTCTTC
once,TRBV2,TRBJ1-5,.,CASKAGFRNQPQHF,TGTGCCAGCAAGGCGGGGTTTCGCAATCAGCCCCAGCATTTT
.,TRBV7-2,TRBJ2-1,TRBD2,CASSSSGRSYNEQFF,TGTGCCAGCAGCTCTAGCGGGAGATCCTACAATGAGCAGTTCTTC
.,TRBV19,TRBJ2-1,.,CASRQGWSSYNEQFF,TGTGCCAGTAGACAGGGATGGAGCTCCTACAATGAGCAGTTCTTC